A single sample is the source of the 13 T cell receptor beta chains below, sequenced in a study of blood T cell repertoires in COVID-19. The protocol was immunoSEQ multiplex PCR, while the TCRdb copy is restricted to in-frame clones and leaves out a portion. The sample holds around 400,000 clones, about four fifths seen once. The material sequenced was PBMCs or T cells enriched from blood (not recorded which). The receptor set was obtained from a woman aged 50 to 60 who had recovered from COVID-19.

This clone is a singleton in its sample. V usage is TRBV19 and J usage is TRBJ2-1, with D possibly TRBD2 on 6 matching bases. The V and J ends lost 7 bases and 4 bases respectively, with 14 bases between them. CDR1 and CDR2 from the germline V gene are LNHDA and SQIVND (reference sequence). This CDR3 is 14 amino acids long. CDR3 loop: CASIGGEFYNEQFF. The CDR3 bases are TGTGCCAGTATCGGGGGAGAGTTTTACAATGAGCAGTTCTTC.

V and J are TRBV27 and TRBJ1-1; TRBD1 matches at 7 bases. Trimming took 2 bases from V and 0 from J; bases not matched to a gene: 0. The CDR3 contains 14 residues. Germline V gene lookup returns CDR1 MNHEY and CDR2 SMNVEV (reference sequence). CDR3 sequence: CASSLDRVNTEAFF. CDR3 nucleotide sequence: TGTGCCAGCAGTTTAGACAGGGTGAACACTGAAGCTTTCTTT.

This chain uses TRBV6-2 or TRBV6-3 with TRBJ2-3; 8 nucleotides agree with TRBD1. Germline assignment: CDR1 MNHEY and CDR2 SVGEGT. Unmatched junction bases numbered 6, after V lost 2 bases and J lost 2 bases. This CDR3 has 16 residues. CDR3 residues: CASSYGGQEYTDTQYF. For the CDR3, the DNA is TGTGCCAGCAGTTACGGGGGACAGGAATACACAGATACGCAGTATTTT.

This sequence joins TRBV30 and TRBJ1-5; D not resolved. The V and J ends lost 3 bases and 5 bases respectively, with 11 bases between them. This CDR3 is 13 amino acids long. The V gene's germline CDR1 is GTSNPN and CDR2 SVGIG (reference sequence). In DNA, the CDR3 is TGTGCCTGGAGCGCGGGTGCGGATCAGCCCCAGCATTTT. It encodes CAWSAGADQPQHF.

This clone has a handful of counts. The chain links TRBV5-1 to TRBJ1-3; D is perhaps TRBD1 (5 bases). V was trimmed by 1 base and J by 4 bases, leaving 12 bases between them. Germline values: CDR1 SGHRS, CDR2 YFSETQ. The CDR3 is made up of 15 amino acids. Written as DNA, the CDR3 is TGCGCCAGCAGCTTGTCGTGGGGCGTCGGAAACACCATATATTTT. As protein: CASSLSWGVGNTIYF.

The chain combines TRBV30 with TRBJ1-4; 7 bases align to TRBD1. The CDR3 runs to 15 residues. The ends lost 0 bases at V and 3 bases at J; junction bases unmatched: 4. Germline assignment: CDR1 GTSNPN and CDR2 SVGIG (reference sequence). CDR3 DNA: TGTGCCTGGAGTGTACACAGGGGACCTAATGAAAAACTGTTTTTT. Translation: CAWSVHRGPNEKLFF.

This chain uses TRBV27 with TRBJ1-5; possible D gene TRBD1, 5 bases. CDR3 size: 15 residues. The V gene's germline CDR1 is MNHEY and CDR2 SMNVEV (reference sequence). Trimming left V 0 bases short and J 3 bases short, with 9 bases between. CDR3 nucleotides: TGTGCCAGCAGTTTATCTTGGGGGGTCAATCAGCCCCAGCATTTT. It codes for CASSLSWGVNQPQHF.

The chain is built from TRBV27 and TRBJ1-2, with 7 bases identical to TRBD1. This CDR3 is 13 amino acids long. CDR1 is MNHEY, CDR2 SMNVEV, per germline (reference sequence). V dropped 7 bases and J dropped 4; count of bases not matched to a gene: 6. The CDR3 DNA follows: TGTGCCAGCACTAGCCGGGACAGCTATGGCTACACCTTC. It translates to CASTSRDSYGYTF.

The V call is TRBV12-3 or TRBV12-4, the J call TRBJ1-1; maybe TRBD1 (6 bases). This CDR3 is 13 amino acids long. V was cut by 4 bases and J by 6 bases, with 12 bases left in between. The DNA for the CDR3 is TGTGCCAGCAGTTCAACAGGGAGGGCTGAAGCTTTCTTT. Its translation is CASSSTGRAEAFF.

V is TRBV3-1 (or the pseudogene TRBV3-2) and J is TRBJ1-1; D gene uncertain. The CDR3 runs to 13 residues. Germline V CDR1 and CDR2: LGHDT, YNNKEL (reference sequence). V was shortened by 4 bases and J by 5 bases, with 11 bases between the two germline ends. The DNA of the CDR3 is TGTGCCAGCAGCCGGACCTCGGGGACTGAAGCTTTCTTT. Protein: CASSRTSGTEAFF.

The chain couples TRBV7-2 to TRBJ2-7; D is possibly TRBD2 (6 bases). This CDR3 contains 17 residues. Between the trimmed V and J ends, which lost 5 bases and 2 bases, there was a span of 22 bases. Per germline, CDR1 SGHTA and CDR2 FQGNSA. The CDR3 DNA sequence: TGTGCCAGCAGCCTAATAAAGGCCTCAGGGACTCCCTACGAGCAGTACTTC. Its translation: CASSLIKASGTPYEQYF.

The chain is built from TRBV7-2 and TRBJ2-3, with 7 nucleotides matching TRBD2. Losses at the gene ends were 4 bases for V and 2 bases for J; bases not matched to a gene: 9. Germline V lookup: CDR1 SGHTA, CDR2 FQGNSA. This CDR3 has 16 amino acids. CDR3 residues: CASSSRRGGVTDTQYF. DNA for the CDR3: TGTGCCAGCAGCTCCCGCCGGGGAGGGGTCACAGATACGCAGTATTTT.

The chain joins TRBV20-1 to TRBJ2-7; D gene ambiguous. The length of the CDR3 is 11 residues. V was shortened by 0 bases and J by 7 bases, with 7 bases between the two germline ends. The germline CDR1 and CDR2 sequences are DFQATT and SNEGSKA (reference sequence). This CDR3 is CSARDQVEQYF. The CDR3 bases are TGCAGTGCTAGAGATCAGGTAGAGCAGTACTTC.